The 30 T cell receptor beta chains below come from one sample, sequenced in a study of blood T cells in healthy people across ages. With a J-beta primer mix and a sample-barcoded 5' primer, a second PCR ran about 7 to 12 cycles. TCRdb called the 5' RACE reads again in MiXCR, with one record for every CDR3 protein. The table records almost 550,000 distinct CDR3 sequences, about 24% of them present only once. This same sample was also part of a study on T cells of mothers and their children.

Sample: blood. The origin of the receptors is a boy aged 10-17 years in good health.

The sample holds a few counts of this clonotype. The chain recombines TRBV5-8 with TRBJ1-5; D is ambiguous. The germline CDR1 and CDR2 sequences are SGHTS and YDEGEE. V dropped 4 bases and J dropped 4 bases, with 15 bases sitting between them. The CDR3 runs to 15 residues. The CDR3 loop is CASSPWDQVNQPQHF. CDR3 in DNA: TGTGCCAGCAGCCCCTGGGATCAGGTGAATCAGCCCCAGCATTTT.

The chain is built from TRBV29-1 and TRBJ2-1; weak D call: TRBD2 (7 bases). Germline V lookup: CDR1 SQVTM, CDR2 ANQGSEA. This CDR3 spans 14 amino acids. Trimming pared 1 base from V and 4 bases from J, leaving 11 bases between. CDR3 nucleotide sequence: TGCAGCGTTGAAGGGGGGGGCGGGTACAATGAGCAGTTCTTC. Translating it yields CSVEGGGGYNEQFF.

This clonotype was picked up one time. One end of the junction varies from germline; a read error may be responsible. V usage is TRBV4-2 and J usage is TRBJ2-3, with D perhaps assigned TRBD1 or TRBD2 (5 bases each). Germline V gene lookup returns CDR1 LGHNA and CDR2 YNFKEQ. The CDR3 contains 14 residues. The DNA for the CDR3 is TGTGCCAGCAGCCAAGGGGACGCGATGTATACACAGTATTTT. Translating it yields CASSQGDAMYTQYF.

This clonotype has more than one count but fewer than ten. The chain carries TRBV11-2 and TRBJ1-2; possibly TRBD1 for D (5 bases). This CDR3 region has 15 residues. V was trimmed by 5 bases and J by 3 bases, leaving 16 bases between them. Germline values: CDR1 SGHAT, CDR2 FQNNGV. CDR3 bases: TGTGCCAGCAGCCCAGGGTTACCCGCGGACTATGGCTACACCTTC. Translation gives CASSPGLPADYGYTF.

The sample holds a few counts of this clonotype. This rearrangement joins TRBV2 to TRBJ1-6; the D is unclear. The CDR3 has 17 residues. V dropped 7 bases and J dropped 0 bases, with 16 bases sitting between them. Germline CDR1 SNHLY, CDR2 FYNNEI. The DNA for the CDR3 is TGTGCCAGCACAAATCAAGGCCTAAGCTCCTATAATTCACCCCTCCACTTT. Amino acids: CASTNQGLSSYNSPLHF.

The chain links TRBV7-6 to TRBJ1-1; tentatively, D is TRBD1 (6 bases). The V gene's germline CDR1 is SGHVS and CDR2 FNYEAQ. This CDR3 is built from 14 residues. V was clipped by 5 bases and J by 4 bases, with 14 bases between them. The CDR3 bases are TGTGCCAGCAGCCCGGTAACAGGGAGCACTGAAGCTTTCTTT. Translation: CASSPVTGSTEAFF.

The genes are TRBV4-2 and TRBJ2-7; D is undetermined. The V end lost 0 bases, the J end lost 2 bases, and 8 bases lay between the germline ends. The V gene's germline CDR1 is LGHNA and CDR2 YNFKEQ. This CDR3 contains 14 residues. The CDR3 sequence: CASSQELMTYEQYF. In nucleotides, the CDR3 is TGTGCCAGCAGCCAAGAACTAATGACCTACGAGCAGTACTTC.

This clonotype was detected only a few times. CDR3 in amino acids: CASSATEGEVSSNYGYTF. DNA of the CDR3: TGTGCCAGCAGCGCGACGGAGGGCGAAGTATCATCTAACTATGGCTACACCTTC. V is TRBV9 and J is TRBJ1-2; D call uncertain. V lost 3 bases to trimming and J lost 0 bases, with 21 bases between them. The CDR3 spans 18 residues. From germline, CDR1 is SGDLS and CDR2 YYNGEE.

This clonotype was seen only a few times. This sequence joins TRBV27 and TRBJ1-5; no definite D call. The V gene's germline CDR1 is MNHEY and CDR2 SMNVEV (reference sequence). The CDR3 is 16 amino acids. Trimming left V 6 bases short and J 1 base short, with 16 bases between. CDR3 in amino acids: CASSSRAEWSNQPQHF. DNA for the CDR3: TGTGCCAGCAGCTCCCGGGCAGAGTGGAGCAATCAGCCCCAGCATTTT.

This chain links TRBV5-4 with TRBJ2-7; D is unresolved. This CDR3 spans 12 amino acids. Trimming left V 1 base short and J 7 bases short, with 9 bases between. CDR1 is SGHNT, CDR2 YYREEE, per germline (reference sequence). The CDR3 spells CASSLQVGEQYF. CDR3 coding DNA: TGTGCCAGCAGCTTGCAGGTGGGGGAGCAGTACTTC.

CDR3: CSARRPRLAFYEQYF. CDR3 DNA: TGCAGTGCTAGAAGGCCGCGGCTGGCATTCTACGAGCAGTACTTC. The chain carries TRBV20-1 and TRBJ2-7; D uncertain. Trimming stripped 2 bases from V and 3 bases from J, with 17 bases between. Germline-derived CDR1 and CDR2 are DFQATT and SNEGSKA (reference sequence). This CDR3 region has 15 residues.

This clonotype was observed a few times. The genes are TRBV6-2 or TRBV6-3 and TRBJ2-3; 8 nucleotides line up with TRBD2. The CDR3 sequence is 15 residues long. Germline lookup yields CDR1 MNHEY and CDR2 SVGEGT. Germline trimming cut 9 bases from V and 2 bases from J; bases unmatched to any gene: 10. CDR3 in amino acids: CASLRGGLTTDTQYF. The CDR3 coding sequence is TGTGCCAGTCTCCGGGGGGGACTAACCACAGATACGCAGTATTTT.

The chain is built from TRBV30 and TRBJ2-5; perhaps D is TRBD1 or TRBD2 (6 bases each). Per germline, CDR1 GTSNPN and CDR2 SVGIG (reference sequence). The CDR3 sequence is 14 residues long. Trimming cost V 4 bases and J 0 bases, with 12 bases left between them. CDR3 in DNA: TGTGCCTGGATGGGGGGCTCGTACCAAGAGACCCAGTACTTC. It specifies CAWMGGSYQETQYF. The variable domain in full, with the rest retrieved from reference TRBV30 and TRBJ2-5, is SQTIHQWPATLVQPVGSPLSLECTVEGTSNPNLYWYRQAAGRGLQLLFYSVGIGQISSEVPQNLSASRPQDRQFILSSKKLLLSDSGFYLCAWMGGSYQETQYFGPGTRLLVL.

This chain links TRBV7-9 with TRBJ1-4; no firm D call. Trimming pared 4 bases from V and 8 bases from J, leaving 14 bases between. CDR1 is SEHNR, CDR2 FQNEAQ, per germline (reference sequence). This CDR3 has 14 residues. The CDR3 is CASSSTRRREKLFF. The CDR3 DNA follows: TGTGCCAGCAGCTCGACTAGGAGGCGAGAAAAACTGTTTTTT.

This clonotype was observed a few times. The rearrangement uses TRBV20-1 and TRBJ1-3; D is possibly TRBD1 (5 bases). V lost 4 bases to trimming and J lost 0 bases, with 13 bases between them. Germline-derived CDR1 and CDR2 are DFQATT and SNEGSKA (reference sequence). This CDR3 is built from 15 residues. The CDR3 here is CSATRDANSGNTIYF. In nucleotides, the CDR3 is TGCAGTGCTACTCGGGACGCAAACTCTGGAAACACCATATATTTT.

The rearrangement links TRBV10-2 to TRBJ2-2; 7 bases match TRBD1. The V gene's germline CDR1 is WSHSY and CDR2 SAAADI. The CDR3 loop spans 16 amino acids. The V gene end was trimmed by 4 bases and the J gene end by 0 bases; junction bases not matched to a gene: 5. DNA for the CDR3: TGCGCCAGCAGTGCGACAGGGATCGCGAACACCGGGGAGCTGTTTTTT. Its protein product is CASSATGIANTGELFF.

This clonotype was detected a few times. Here the CDR3 reads CSASDRTLGEQYF. The DNA of the CDR3 is TGCAGCGCCTCGGACAGGACTCTCGGCGAGCAGTACTTC. V is TRBV29-1 and J is TRBJ2-7; 7 positions match TRBD1. V was clipped by 7 bases and J by 6 bases; unmatched bases: 12. The CDR3 has 13 amino acids. The V gene's germline CDR1 is SQVTM and CDR2 ANQGSEA.

In its sample, this clonotype was seen a few times. Possible read error: a much larger clone is one base away. This sequence joins TRBV6-4 and TRBJ2-1; 8 bases are a match to TRBD1. The trim removed 3 bases at V and 8 bases at J, leaving 9 bases unmatched. The CDR3 runs to 15 residues. The germline V gene has CDR1 MRHNA and CDR2 SNTAGT. Here the CDR3 reads CASSDSGAGGYEQFF. CDR3 nucleotide sequence: TGTGCCAGCAGTGATTCTGGGGCAGGGGGCTATGAGCAGTTCTTC.

The chain carries TRBV7-2 and TRBJ1-4; D gene ambiguous. The CDR3 spans 13 residues. V was pared by 5 bases and J by 8 bases, with 12 bases between. The V gene's germline CDR1 is SGHTA and CDR2 FQGNSA. CDR3 in amino acids: CASSQGPYEKLFF. The CDR3 nucleotides are TGTGCCAGCAGCCAAGGACCTTACGAAAAACTGTTTTTT.

This clonotype has a handful of counts. The chain has TRBV4-3 and TRBJ2-2, with TRBD2 matching 10 bases. The junction had 4 bases not matched to a gene; V was cut back by 1 base and J by 5 bases. This CDR3 region has 16 residues. Germline CDR1 and CDR2: LGHNA and YSLEER. The CDR3 sequence is CASSQGTSGGTGELFF. CDR3 DNA sequence: TGCGCCAGCAGCCAAGGGACTAGCGGAGGTACCGGGGAGCTGTTTTTT.

This clonotype occurred a few times. This sequence joins TRBV7-9 and TRBJ2-5; 8 nucleotides agree with TRBD2. The J call could be wrong; TRBJ2-7 is a better fit for the DNA end. Germline CDR1 reads SEHNR; CDR2 reads FQNEAQ (reference sequence). The CDR3 has 15 residues. CDR3 sequence (DNA): TGTGCCAGCAGCCACGCCGGACTAGCTCTCTACGAGCAGTACTTC. Its protein is CASSHAGLALYEQYF.

There are a few counts of this clonotype. The chain carries TRBV28 and TRBJ2-5, with unresolved D. The CDR3 totals 11 residues. V shed 3 bases and J shed 5 bases, with 4 bases lying between them. CDR1 MDHEN and CDR2 SYDVKM come from the germline V gene. The CDR3 bases are TGTGCCAGCAGTTTTTTTGAGACCCAGTACTTC. The encoded protein is CASSFFETQYF.

The rearrangement links TRBV7-6 to TRBJ2-5; D might be TRBD1 (5 bases). The DNA end lines up better with TRBJ2-1; the J call may be wrong. The CDR3 extends over 16 amino acids. Germline V gene sequence: CDR1 SGHVS, CDR2 FNYEAQ. CDR3 region: CASSQNVGPPGNEQFF. CDR3 nucleotides: TGTGCCAGCAGCCAGAATGTGGGGCCCCCGGGTAATGAGCAGTTCTTC.

This sequence joins TRBV4-1 and TRBJ2-1; D possibly matches TRBD1 or TRBD2 (5 bases each). CDR3 length equals 14 residues. Trimming pared 5 bases from V and 7 bases from J, leaving 15 bases between. Looked up from germline, CDR1 is MGHRA and CDR2 is YSYEKL. CDR3 sequence reads: CASSNPGTGNEQFF. CDR3 DNA sequence: TGCGCCAGCAGCAATCCCGGGACGGGGAATGAGCAGTTCTTC.

This clonotype has at least ten counts. The genes are TRBV10-3 and TRBJ2-5; D gene unclear. Deletions cut 3 bases from V and 5 bases from J, with 10 bases between. Germline CDR1 ENHRY, CDR2 SYGVKD. The CDR3 runs 13 residues. The CDR3 here is CAISDGLLETQYF. The CDR3 DNA reads as TGTGCCATCAGTGATGGTCTATTGGAGACCCAGTACTTC.

V usage is TRBV7-9 and J usage is TRBJ2-6, with 7 bases fitting TRBD1. Germline V lookup: CDR1 SEHNR, CDR2 FQNEAQ (reference sequence). The CDR3 contains 17 residues. The V gene end was trimmed by 5 bases and the J gene end by 0 bases; junction bases not matched to a gene: 7. This CDR3 reads CASSPRQGYSGANVLTF. The CDR3 nucleotides are TGTGCCAGCAGCCCCAGACAGGGTTACTCTGGGGCCAACGTCCTGACTTTC.

This clonotype has a handful of counts. CDR3 sequence reads: CASSLGPTSYEKLFF. The CDR3 bases are TGTGCCAGCAGCTTGGGACCAACTTCTTACGAAAAACTGTTTTTT. The rearrangement joins TRBV5-6 to TRBJ1-4; no clear D. CDR1 and CDR2 from the germline V gene are SGHDT and YYEEEE. Trimming took off 0 bases at V and 8 bases at J, with 14 bases between the two ends. The CDR3 sequence is 15 residues long.

The gene calls are TRBV20-1 and TRBJ2-7; D is uncertain. This CDR3 comprises 12 residues. Germline V gene sequence: CDR1 DFQATT, CDR2 SNEGSKA (reference sequence). The V end lost 8 bases, the J end lost 0 bases, and 11 bases lay between the germline ends. The CDR3: CSTQAISYEQYF. The CDR3, as DNA: TGCAGTACTCAGGCCATCTCCTACGAGCAGTACTTC.

The chain combines TRBV4-3 with TRBJ2-1, with 7 bases matching TRBD2. V was pared by 1 base and J by 7 bases, with 7 bases of the junction left unmatched. The CDR3 is 15 residues long. Germline V gene sequence: CDR1 LGHNA, CDR2 YSLEER. This CDR3 reads CASSQGGGSLNEQFF. CDR3 sequence (DNA): TGCGCCAGCAGCCAAGGGGGCGGGAGTTTAAATGAGCAGTTCTTC.

The chain is built from TRBV19 and TRBJ2-1, with 8 bases matching TRBD1. The J segment lost 2 bases and the V segment lost 3 bases, leaving 3 bases of the junction unmatched. This CDR3 region has 15 residues. Per germline, CDR1 LNHDA and CDR2 SQIVND (reference sequence). The CDR3 DNA sequence: TGTGCCAGTAGTATGGGACAGGCCACCTACAATGAGCAGTTCTTC. Its translation is CASSMGQATYNEQFF.